Below are 21 T cell receptor beta chains sequenced from a single sample in a study of cytomegalovirus exposure and HLA in healthy donors (dated by TCRdb to about 2017). Libraries were constructed by the immunoSEQ multiplex PCR assay. For the multiplex PCR, a mixture combining 60 forward primers for TCR Vbeta segments and 13 reverse primers for TCR Jbeta segments was used. The table comes from immuneACCESS by way of TCRdb, which keeps in-frame sequences with V and J called. Part of the clones is missing from these tables; in studies checked, under half for an unresolved V gene and the rest for unknown reasons. Across this sample there are about 200,000 clones, with around 86% seen only once. Together, the top ten hold roughly 1.9% of the sample. What was sequenced was PBMCs. The receptors come from a woman aged 18 to 35 in good health and CMV-seronegative.

This chain connects TRBV7-9 to TRBJ2-7, with 7 bases lining up with TRBD1. This CDR3 has 14 residues. V dropped 3 bases and J dropped 0; count of bases not matched to a gene: 2. Germline lookup yields CDR1 SEHNR and CDR2 FQNEAQ (reference sequence). The CDR3 here is CASSFPGGSYEQYF. The DNA for the CDR3 is TGTGCCAGCAGCTTTCCAGGGGGCTCCTACGAGCAGTACTTC.

The gene calls are TRBV28 and TRBJ1-2; D is unresolved. Trimming took 10 bases from V and 4 from J, leaving 10 bases between them. The CDR3 has 11 amino acids. Germline CDR1 and CDR2: MDHEN and SYDVKM. CDR3 protein: CAISPGYGYTF. CDR3 DNA sequence: TGTGCCATCTCTCCAGGCTATGGCTACACCTTC.

A single count supports this clone. This chain uses TRBV11-3 with TRBJ2-1; no clear D gene. The CDR3 is made up of 15 amino acids. The V and J ends lost 0 bases and 5 bases respectively, with 11 bases between them. The germline gives CDR1 SGHNT, CDR2 YENEEA. CDR3 DNA sequence: TGTGCCAGCAGCTTAGATTATGCGCTTCACAATGAGCAGTTCTTC. Protein: CASSLDYALHNEQFF.

The CDR3 is CASSLDMTDADTQYF. The CDR3 coding sequence is TGCGCCAGCAGCTTGGATATGACAGACGCAGATACGCAGTATTTT. V gene TRBV5-1 combines with J gene TRBJ2-3; tentative D call: TRBD1 (5 bases). Germline loops: CDR1 SGHRS, CDR2 YFSETQ. The CDR3 extends over 15 amino acids. V was cut by 0 bases and J by 4 bases, with 12 bases left in between. The variable domain in full, completed from reference TRBV5-1 and TRBJ2-3, reads KAGVTQTPRYLIKTRGQQVTLSCSPISGHRSVSWYQQTPGQGLQFLFEYFSETQRNKGNFPGRFSGRQFSNSRSEMNVSTLELGDSALYLCASSLDMTDADTQYFGPGTRLTVL.

The gene calls are TRBV21-1 and TRBJ2-1; the D call of TRBD1 is as the table states it, not checked on the DNA. TRBV21-1 is an annotated pseudogene. The CDR3 runs to 24 residues. This CDR3 reads CASSKMSRDRVDTGLPYNVYEQFF. Written as DNA, the CDR3 is TGTGCCAGCAGCAAAATGAGCCGGGACAGGGTCGATACAGGACTACCCTATAATGTCTATGAGCAGTTCTTC.

V usage is TRBV30 and J usage is TRBJ2-3; the match to TRBD2 covers 7 bases. This CDR3 has 13 amino acids. CDR1 and CDR2 from the germline V gene are GTSNPN and SVGIG (reference sequence). The V segment lost 1 base and the J segment 10 bases; nucleotides outside the gene matches: 8. This CDR3 is CAWSALTGGAQYF. As DNA, the CDR3 is TGTGCCTGGAGTGCCCTCACGGGGGGAGCGCAGTATTTT.

The J gene is TRBJ2-7, the V gene TRBV15, with 8 positions matching TRBD1. The germline gives CDR1 LNHNV, CDR2 YYDKDF (reference sequence). The CDR3 contains 15 residues. V trimming: 3 bases; J trimming: 1 base; junction bases outside the gene matches: 5. Written as DNA, the CDR3 is TGTGCCACCAGCAGTCAGGGGGCCCCATCCTACGAGCAGTACTTC. Its protein is CATSSQGAPSYEQYF. The complete variable domain, with remaining parts taken from reference TRBV15 and TRBJ2-7, reads DAMVIQNPRYQVTQFGKPVTLSCSQTLNHNVMYWYQQKSSQAPKLLFHYYDKDFNNEADTPDNFQSRRPNTSFCFLDIRSPGLGDTAMYLCATSSQGAPSYEQYFGPGTRLTVT.

In this sample, this clone turned up a few times. The chain couples TRBV6-5 to TRBJ2-5; D is ambiguous. The J call may be in error: the DNA end matches TRBJ2-7 better. The length of the CDR3 is 14 residues. Germline V CDR1 and CDR2: MNHEY, SVGAGI. The CDR3 is CASSYSRSTYEQYF. In DNA form, the CDR3 reads TGTGCCAGCAGTTACTCACGGAGCACCTACGAGCAGTACTTC.

The genes are TRBV10-3 and TRBJ2-1, with 7 bases matching TRBD2. V lost 7 bases to trimming and J lost 4 bases; unmatched junction nucleotides: 13. CDR1 and CDR2 (germline): ENHRY, SYGVKD. The CDR3 covers 16 residues. CDR3 DNA sequence: TGTGCCATCAATAGTGCCGGTGCGGGGGAATACAATGAGCAGTTCTTC. It codes for CAINSAGAGEYNEQFF.

The chain recombines TRBV29-1 with TRBJ1-5; D unresolved. Trimming cost V 0 bases and J 4 bases, with 7 bases left between them. Germline V gene lookup returns CDR1 SQVTM and CDR2 ANQGSEA. The CDR3 is 13 amino acids. The CDR3, as DNA: TGCAGCGTTGAAGAGCAGGTTAATCAGCCCCAGCATTTT. Translation gives CSVEEQVNQPQHF.

This chain joins TRBV6-5 and TRBJ2-7, with 7 nucleotides matching TRBD1. CDR1 is MNHEY, CDR2 SVGAGI, per germline. CDR3 size: 14 residues. After removal of 7 bases from V and 1 base from J, the junction contained 7 bases not matched to a gene. CDR3 DNA: TGTGCCAGCACCACAGGGGCCCTATCCTACGAGCAGTACTTC. Translating gives CASTTGALSYEQYF.

The genes are TRBV30 and TRBJ2-4; maybe TRBD2 (6 bases). The CDR3 runs to 13 residues. Germline V gene lookup returns CDR1 GTSNPN and CDR2 SVGIG (reference sequence). V lost 0 bases and J 7 bases, leaving 10 bases between the germline ends. The CDR3 reads CAWSVAGLNIQYF. Here the CDR3 DNA reads TGTGCCTGGAGTGTTGCGGGGCTGAACATTCAGTACTTC. The complete variable domain, with remaining parts taken from reference TRBV30 and TRBJ2-4, reads SQTIHQWPATLVQPVGSPLSLECTVEGTSNPNLYWYRQAAGRGLQLLFYSVGIGQISSEVPQNLSASRPQDRQFILSSKKLLLSDSGFYLCAWSVAGLNIQYFGAGTRLSVL.

The chain combines TRBV28 with TRBJ1-1; D ambiguous. CDR3 length: 15 amino acids. The V end lost 3 bases, the J end lost 1 base, and 12 bases lay between the germline ends. Germline assignment: CDR1 MDHEN and CDR2 SYDVKM. The DNA of the CDR3 is TGTGCCAGCAGTTTTACGGGGATGACGAACACTGAAGCTTTCTTT. Amino acids: CASSFTGMTNTEAFF.

This clone was picked up a small number of times. The V and J genes are TRBV30 and TRBJ2-4; 7 nucleotides line up with TRBD2. CDR1 is GTSNPN, CDR2 SVGIG, per germline (reference sequence). This CDR3 has 16 amino acids. V lost 4 bases and J lost 0; bases outside the gene matches: 9. CDR3 loop: CAWTRGVRLAKNIQYF. CDR3 sequence (DNA): TGTGCCTGGACCCGGGGGGTTCGCCTAGCCAAAAACATTCAGTACTTC. Full variable domain (missing parts from reference TRBV30 and TRBJ2-4): SQTIHQWPATLVQPVGSPLSLECTVEGTSNPNLYWYRQAAGRGLQLLFYSVGIGQISSEVPQNLSASRPQDRQFILSSKKLLLSDSGFYLCAWTRGVRLAKNIQYFGAGTRLSVL.

The chain couples TRBV2 to TRBJ1-2, with D perhaps TRBD1 (5 bases). Germline CDR1 is SNHLY and CDR2 is FYNNEI. The CDR3 has 14 residues. V lost 4 bases and J 4 bases, leaving 13 bases between the germline ends. CDR3 amino acids: CASSVRGWGYGYTF. DNA of the CDR3: TGTGCCAGCAGTGTAAGGGGTTGGGGCTATGGCTACACCTTC.

In its sample, this clone was seen once. This chain's CDR3 is CASSIRGANEKLFF. DNA of the CDR3: TGTGCCAGCAGCATCAGGGGGGCTAATGAAAAACTGTTTTTT. J is TRBJ1-4 and V is TRBV7-9, with 7 bases matching TRBD1. The germline V gene encodes CDR1 SEHNR and CDR2 FQNEAQ (reference sequence). CDR3 length: 14 residues. After removal of 5 bases from V and 3 bases from J, the junction contained 3 bases not matched to a gene.

This clone came up a few times. The chain links TRBV27 to TRBJ2-7; 7 bases line up with TRBD2. J was trimmed by 2 bases and V by 4 bases; bases with no gene match: 5. There are 14 residues in the CDR3. CDR1 and CDR2 from the germline V gene are MNHEY and SMNVEV (reference sequence). CDR3 in DNA: TGTGCCAGCAGTTATAGCGGGCGGACCTACGAGCAGTACTTC. Its translation: CASSYSGRTYEQYF.

This rearrangement joins TRBV12-2 to TRBJ2-7; TRBD1 is the table's D call and was not checked against the DNA. TRBV12-2 is recorded as a pseudogene. CDR3 length: 18 amino acids. CDR3 residues: CASRSRFGIRQVVYEQYF. The CDR3 nucleotides read TGTGCAAGTCGCTCTCGTTTCGGGATTCGACAGGTCGTCTACGAGCAGTACTTC.

The chain is built from TRBV5-6 and TRBJ2-1; no clear D. V dropped 4 bases and J dropped 3 bases, with 8 bases sitting between them. Germline assignment: CDR1 SGHDT and CDR2 YYEEEE. The CDR3 runs to 13 residues. The CDR3 is CASSPLSYNEQFF. CDR3 nucleotides: TGTGCCAGCAGCCCCCTCAGCTACAATGAGCAGTTCTTC.

The sample holds one count of this clone. This chain joins TRBV7-8 and TRBJ2-7; 10 nucleotides line up with TRBD1. Germline V gene lookup returns CDR1 SGHVS and CDR2 FQNEAQ. The J segment lost 2 bases and the V segment lost 3 bases, leaving 4 bases of the junction unmatched. The CDR3 is 15 residues long. The CDR3 bases are TGTGCCAGCAGCTTGAAGGGGACAGGGGCCTACGAGCAGTACTTC. Protein sequence: CASSLKGTGAYEQYF. The full variable domain, rest sourced from reference TRBV7-8 and TRBJ2-7, is GAGVSQSPRYKVAKRGQDVALRCDPISGHVSLFWYQQALGQGPEFLTYFQNEAQLDKSGLPSDRFFAERPEGSVSTLKIQRTQQEDSAVYLCASSLKGTGAYEQYFGPGTRLTVT.

This chain joins TRBV4-2 and TRBJ2-2; possible D gene TRBD1, 5 bases. The CDR3 sequence is 14 residues long. Germline V gene data show CDR1 as LGHNA and CDR2 as YNFKEQ. The V end lost 1 base, the J end lost 4 bases, and 7 bases lay between the germline ends. The CDR3 DNA reads TGTGCCAGCAGCCAAGGACAGTTCACCGGGGAGCTGTTTTTT. Amino acid sequence: CASSQGQFTGELFF.